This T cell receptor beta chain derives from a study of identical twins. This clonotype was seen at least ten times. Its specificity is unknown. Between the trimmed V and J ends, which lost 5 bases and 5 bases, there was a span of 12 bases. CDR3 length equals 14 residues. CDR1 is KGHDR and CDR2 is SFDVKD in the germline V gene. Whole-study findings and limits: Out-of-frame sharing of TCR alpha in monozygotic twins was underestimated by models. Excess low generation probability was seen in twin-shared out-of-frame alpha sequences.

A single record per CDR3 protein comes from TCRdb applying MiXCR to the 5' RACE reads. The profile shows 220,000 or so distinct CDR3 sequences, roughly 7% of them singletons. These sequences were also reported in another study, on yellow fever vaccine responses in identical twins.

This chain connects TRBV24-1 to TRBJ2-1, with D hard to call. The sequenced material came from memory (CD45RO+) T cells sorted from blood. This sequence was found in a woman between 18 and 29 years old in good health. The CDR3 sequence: CATSGLGSDNEQFF. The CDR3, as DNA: TGTGCCACCAGTGGACTGGGTTCCGACAATGAGCAGTTCTTC.